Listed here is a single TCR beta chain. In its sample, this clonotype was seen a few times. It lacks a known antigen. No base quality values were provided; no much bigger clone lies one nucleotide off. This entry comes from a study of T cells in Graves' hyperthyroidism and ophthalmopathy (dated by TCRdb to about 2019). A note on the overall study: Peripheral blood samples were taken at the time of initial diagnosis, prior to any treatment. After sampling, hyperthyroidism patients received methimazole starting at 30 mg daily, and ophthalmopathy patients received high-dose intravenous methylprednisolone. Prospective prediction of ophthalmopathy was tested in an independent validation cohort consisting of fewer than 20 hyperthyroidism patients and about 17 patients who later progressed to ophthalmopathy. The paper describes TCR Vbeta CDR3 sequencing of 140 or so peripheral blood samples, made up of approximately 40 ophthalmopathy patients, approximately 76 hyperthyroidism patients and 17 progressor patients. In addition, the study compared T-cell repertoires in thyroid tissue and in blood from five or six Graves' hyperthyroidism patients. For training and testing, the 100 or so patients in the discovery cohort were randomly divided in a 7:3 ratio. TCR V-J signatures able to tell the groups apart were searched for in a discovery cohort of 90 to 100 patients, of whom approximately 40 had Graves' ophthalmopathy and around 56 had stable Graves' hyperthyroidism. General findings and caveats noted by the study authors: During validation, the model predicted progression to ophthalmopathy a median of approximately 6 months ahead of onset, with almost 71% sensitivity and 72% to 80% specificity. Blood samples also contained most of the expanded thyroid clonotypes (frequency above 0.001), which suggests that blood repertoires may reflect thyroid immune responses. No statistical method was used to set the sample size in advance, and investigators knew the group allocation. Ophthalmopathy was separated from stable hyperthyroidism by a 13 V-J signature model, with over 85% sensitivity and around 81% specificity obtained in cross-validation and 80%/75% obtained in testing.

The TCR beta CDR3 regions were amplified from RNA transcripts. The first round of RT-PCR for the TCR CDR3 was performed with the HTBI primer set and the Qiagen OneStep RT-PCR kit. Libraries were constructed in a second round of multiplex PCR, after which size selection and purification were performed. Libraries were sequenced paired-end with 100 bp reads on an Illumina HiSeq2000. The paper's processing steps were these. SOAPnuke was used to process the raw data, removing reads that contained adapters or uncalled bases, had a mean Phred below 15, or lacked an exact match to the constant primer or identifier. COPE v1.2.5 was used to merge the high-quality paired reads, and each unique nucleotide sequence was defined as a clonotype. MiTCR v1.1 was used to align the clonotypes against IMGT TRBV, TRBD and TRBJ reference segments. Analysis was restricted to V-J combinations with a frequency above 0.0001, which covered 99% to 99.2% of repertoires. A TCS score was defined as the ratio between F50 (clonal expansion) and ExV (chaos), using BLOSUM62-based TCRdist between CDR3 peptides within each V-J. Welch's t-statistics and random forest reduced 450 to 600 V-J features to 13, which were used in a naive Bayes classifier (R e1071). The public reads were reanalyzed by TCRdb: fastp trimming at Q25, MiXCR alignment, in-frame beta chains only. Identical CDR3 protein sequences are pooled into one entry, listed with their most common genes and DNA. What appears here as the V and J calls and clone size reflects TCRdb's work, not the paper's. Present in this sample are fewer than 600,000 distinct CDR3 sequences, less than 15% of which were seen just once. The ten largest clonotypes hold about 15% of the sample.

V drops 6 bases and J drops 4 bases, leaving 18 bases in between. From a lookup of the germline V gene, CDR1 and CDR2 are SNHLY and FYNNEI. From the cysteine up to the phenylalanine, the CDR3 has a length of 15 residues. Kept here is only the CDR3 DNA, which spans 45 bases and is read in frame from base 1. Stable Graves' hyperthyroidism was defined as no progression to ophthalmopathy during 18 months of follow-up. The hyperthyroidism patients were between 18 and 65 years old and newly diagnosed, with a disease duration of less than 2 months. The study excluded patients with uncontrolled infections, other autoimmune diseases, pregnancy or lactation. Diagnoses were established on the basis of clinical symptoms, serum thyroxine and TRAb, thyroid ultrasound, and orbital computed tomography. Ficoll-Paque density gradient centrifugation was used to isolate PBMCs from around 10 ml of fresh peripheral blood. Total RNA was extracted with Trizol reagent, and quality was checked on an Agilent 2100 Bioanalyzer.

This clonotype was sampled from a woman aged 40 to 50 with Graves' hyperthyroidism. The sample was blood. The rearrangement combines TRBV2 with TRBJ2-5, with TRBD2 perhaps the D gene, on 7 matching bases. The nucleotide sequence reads TGTGCCAGCAGCGTGGAGGGGGGGCCGCCAGAGACCCAGTACTTC. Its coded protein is CASSVEGGPPETQYF.